These T cell receptor beta chains were read from a single sample in a study of T-cell reconstitution after alpha-beta-depleted transplantation in children. TCRdb reprocessed the PCR reads with MiXCR, giving one entry per CDR3 protein. Here the sample spans just over 950,000 distinct CDR3 sequences, about 30% being singletons. The sequenced sample was PBMCs, mostly from graft donor cells, obtained 360 days after TCRalphabeta/CD19-depleted stem cell transplant. The receptors were gathered from a boy less than two years old who had a stem cell transplant for SCID, so the T cells may come from the graft donor. Each CDR3 is given with its conserved first and last residue. The D gene is left open where the match is weak. Rows may omit the clone size; those that give it use once, few, many or a size class.

j_call d_call v_call clone_size cdr3_aa cdr3_nt
TRBJ2-5 . TRBV7-8 . CASSSGVRGREETQYF TGTGCCAGCAGCTCCGGGGTCAGGGGCCGAGAAGAGACCCAGTACTTC
TRBJ2-1 TRBD2 TRBV9 few CASSVAPLAGGYNEQFF TGTGCCAGCAGCGTAGCCCCACTAGCGGGGGGCTACAATGAGCAGTTCTTC
TRBJ2-4 . TRBV7-2 . CASSLPNLAKNIQYF TGTGCCAGCAGCCTTCCGAACCTAGCCAAAAACATTCAGTACTTC
TRBJ1-5 . TRBV12-3/TRBV12-4 . CASRLGGKGDQPQHF TGTGCCAGCCGACTCGGGGGTAAAGGGGATCAGCCCCAGCATTTT
TRBJ2-1 . TRBV12-3/TRBV12-4 . CASSFNAGGSYNEQFF TGTGCCAGCAGTTTTAACGCAGGAGGATCCTACAATGAGCAGTTCTTC
TRBJ1-2 . TRBV7-9 . CASSAVGGRESYGYTF TGTGCCAGCAGCGCCGTGGGGGGGCGCGAAAGCTATGGCTACACCTTC
TRBJ2-1 TRBD2 TRBV7-9 few CASSSSGSHSYNEQFF TGTGCCAGCAGCTCTAGCGGGTCCCACTCCTACAATGAGCAGTTCTTC
TRBJ1-5 TRBD1 TRBV20-1 few CSARVAGGRLSQPQHF TGCAGTGCTAGAGTGGCAGGGGGTAGGCTAAGCCAGCCCCAGCATTTT
TRBJ2-7 TRBD2 TRBV28 many CASSFFGGGAYEQYF TGTGCCAGCAGTTTTTTTGGCGGGGGGGCTTACGAGCAGTACTTC
TRBJ1-4 . TRBV12-3/TRBV12-4 few CASSQWGVEKLFF TGTGCCAGCAGCCAGTGGGGGGTCGAAAAACTGTTTTTT
TRBJ2-2 TRBD1 TRBV7-7 few CASSLAGTGRTGELFF TGTGCCAGCAGCTTAGCAGGGACAGGGCGCACCGGGGAGCTGTTTTTT
TRBJ2-1 TRBD2 TRBV3-1 few CASSQGRSGGAQLIYNEQFF TGTGCCAGCAGCCAAGGCCGTTCGGGGGGGGCCCAGCTAATCTACAATGAGCAGTTCTTC
TRBJ2-1 . TRBV9 . CASNLGGEPYNEQFF TGTGCCAGCAACCTAGGGGGGGAACCATACAATGAGCAGTTCTTC